Detailed here is one TCR beta chain. What it binds is unknown. These data come from a study of graft-versus-host responses after intestinal transplantation. Points from the study as a whole: Individuals who had graft-donor T cell macrochimerism had allografts that showed high graft-versus-host to host-versus-graft clonal ratios. Some GvH clones were seen earlier in gut or blood, suggesting intestinal origin.

Generated by immunoSEQ multiplex PCR, the TCRdb table keeps only in-frame clones and is missing some. Altogether about 89,000 clones are present, approximately 94% being singletons, with the ten largest covering about 2%. CDR3 length: 14 residues. CDR1 is SNHLY, CDR2 FYNNEI, per germline. Between the trimmed V and J ends, which lost 6 bases and 1 base, there was a span of 11 bases. The chain carries TRBV2 and TRBJ2-3; the D gene is possibly TRBD2 (6 bases). This TCR was recovered from a human donor who received an intestinal transplant. Sequenced here: unstimulated CD8+ T cells sorted from spleen or lymph node cells, sampled before intestinal transplant. The CDR3: CASSELAGTDTQYF. CDR3 bases: TGTGCCAGCAGCGAACTAGCTGGCACAGATACGCAGTATTTT.